The present entry profiles one TCR beta chain with its context. The data were obtained in a study of esophageal squamous cell carcinoma under preoperative chemotherapy. Noted time point: after preoperative PTX-NDP chemotherapy. MiXCR, run by TCRdb on the PCR reads, gives a single entry per CDR3 protein. The repertoire consists of about 32,000 distinct CDR3 sequences, with around 50% occurring once and the leading ten covering roughly 24%. The TCR sequence derives from a human donor with esophageal squamous cell carcinoma. The donor label of this sample is uncertain. The specimen was collected from a patient given preoperative chemotherapy.

The CDR3 loop reads CASSLGWGLAFNEQFF. The DNA for the CDR3 is TGTGCCAGCAGCTTAGGATGGGGACTAGCGTTCAATGAGCAGTTCTTC. This chain uses TRBV7-2 with TRBJ2-1; the match to TRBD2 covers 10 bases. Germline V CDR1 and CDR2: SGHTA, FQGNSA. V lost 1 base to trimming and J lost 6 bases; unmatched junction nucleotides: 6. This CDR3 spans 16 amino acids.